Below are 20 T cell receptor beta chains sequenced from a single sample in a study of CD8+ T cells in alopecia areata (dated by TCRdb to 2016 to 2019). To prepare the library, the immunoSEQ multiplex PCR assay was applied. For TCR sequencing, RNA was extracted from every sample and reverse transcribed into cDNA to serve as template. TCRdb limited this immuneACCESS table to in-frame rearrangements with V and J called. A share of clones is missing; checked studies link under half to unresolved V genes, and the rest is unexplained. The table for this sample lists fewer than 250,000 clones; around 60% of them were counted only once. Of the sample, 1.3% is held by the ten largest clones. The sample's treatment or condition, from its label and the paper: oral pan-JAK inhibitor, 5-10 mg twice daily. Sequencing was performed on CD4+ T cells sorted from blood, taken at week 49, from a patient treated with tofacitinib. Every receptor here comes from a human donor with alopecia areata.

V is TRBV5-1 and J is TRBJ1-2; 8 nucleotides match TRBD1. V lost 4 bases to trimming and J lost 10 bases; unmatched junction nucleotides: 12. The germline CDR1 and CDR2 sequences are SGHRS and YFSETQ. The CDR3 has 14 residues. CDR3 residues: CASSPQNRGNSYTF. CDR3 DNA: TGCGCCAGCAGCCCGCAGAACAGGGGGAATTCCTACACCTTC.

The chain carries TRBV4-1 and TRBJ1-5; 9 positions match TRBD1. The CDR3 runs 18 residues. With 0 bases clipped from V and 3 bases from J, the junction kept 9 bases outside the gene matches. CDR1 and CDR2 (germline): MGHRA, YSYEKL. CDR3 amino acids: CASSQDRTGVGNNQPQHF. The CDR3 region has the DNA TGCGCCAGCAGCCAAGATCGGACAGGGGTTGGAAACAATCAGCCCCAGCATTTT.

V and J are TRBV5-1 and TRBJ2-5; TRBD1 is a possible D gene (6 bases). Between the trimmed V and J ends, which lost 4 bases and 4 bases, there was a span of 14 bases. The germline V gene has CDR1 SGHRS and CDR2 YFSETQ. The CDR3 covers 14 residues. CDR3 in amino acids: CASSPPEGGETQYF. Written as DNA, the CDR3 is TGCGCCAGCAGCCCTCCTGAAGGGGGAGAGACCCAGTACTTC.

The rearrangement links TRBV30 to TRBJ2-7; D may be TRBD2 (5 bases). CDR3 length: 15 residues. Trimming stripped 0 bases from V and 2 bases from J, with 14 bases between. The germline gives CDR1 GTSNPN, CDR2 SVGIG (reference sequence). The CDR3 loop reads CAWSVRGLKAYEQYF. In DNA form, the CDR3 reads TGTGCCTGGAGTGTACGAGGACTCAAGGCCTACGAGCAGTACTTC.

This clone was counted only a few times. The chain is built from TRBV19 and TRBJ2-4; the D call may be TRBD1 or TRBD2 (6 bases each). The germline V and J ends were trimmed by 7 bases and 2 bases, with 12 bases remaining between them. The CDR3 consists of 14 residues. Germline values: CDR1 LNHDA, CDR2 SQIVND (reference sequence). This CDR3 is CASTGAASKNIQYF. The CDR3 DNA is TGTGCCAGTACGGGGGCAGCTTCCAAAAACATTCAGTACTTC.

Only a few counts were recorded for this clone. The genes are TRBV11-3 and TRBJ2-4, with TRBD1 matching over 7 bases. The J segment lost 0 bases and the V segment lost 5 bases, leaving 10 bases of the junction unmatched. The CDR3 is 17 residues long. Germline V CDR1 and CDR2: SGHNT, YENEEA. The CDR3 sequence is CASSTRTGGVAKNIQYF. In nucleotides, the CDR3 is TGTGCCAGCAGCACCCGGACAGGCGGTGTAGCCAAAAACATTCAGTACTTC.

The chain employs TRBV5-1 and TRBJ2-2; D perhaps matches TRBD2 (5 bases). The ends were cut back, 4 bases at V and 6 bases at J, with 16 bases in the middle. The germline V gene encodes CDR1 SGHRS and CDR2 YFSETQ. The CDR3 sequence is 15 residues long. CDR3 sequence: CASSRIPEVSGELFF. Written as DNA, the CDR3 is TGCGCCAGCAGCAGGATACCGGAGGTGTCCGGGGAGCTGTTTTTT.

The rearrangement links TRBV25-1 to TRBJ2-7; TRBD2 aligns across 9 bases. Germline loops: CDR1 MGHDK, CDR2 SYGVNS. With V trimmed by 1 base and J by 6 bases, 1 base remained unmatched. The CDR3 runs to 13 residues. The CDR3 DNA is TGTGCCAGCAGTGAATGGCGGGGGGGCGAGCAGTACTTC. Protein: CASSEWRGGEQYF.

This clone was counted once. This chain links TRBV4-3 with TRBJ1-5; D remains ambiguous. This CDR3 is 16 amino acids long. Germline lookup yields CDR1 LGHNA and CDR2 YSLEER. V lost 0 bases to trimming and J lost 0 bases, with 9 bases between them. The DNA of the CDR3 is TGCGCCAGCAGCCAAGAGATTAGTCATAGCAATCAGCCCCAGCATTTT. This codes for CASSQEISHSNQPQHF.

The CDR3 is CASGQEAAGGSEQFF. The CDR3 DNA follows: TGCGCCAGCGGTCAAGAAGCAGCGGGGGGAAGTGAGCAGTTCTTC. The V and J genes are TRBV5-1 and TRBJ2-1; 9 bases are a match to TRBD2. The ends lost 7 bases at V and 9 bases at J; junction bases unmatched: 14. The CDR3 loop spans 15 amino acids. Germline V gene lookup returns CDR1 SGHRS and CDR2 YFSETQ.

The chain couples TRBV30 to TRBJ2-1; D not certain. Trimming stripped 4 bases from V and 1 base from J, with 8 bases between. The germline CDR1 and CDR2 sequences are GTSNPN and SVGIG (reference sequence). CDR3 length equals 13 residues. The CDR3 sequence: CAWTPRSYNEQFF. CDR3 in DNA: TGTGCCTGGACCCCGAGGTCCTACAATGAGCAGTTCTTC. The complete variable domain, with remaining parts taken from reference TRBV30 and TRBJ2-1, reads SQTIHQWPATLVQPVGSPLSLECTVEGTSNPNLYWYRQAAGRGLQLLFYSVGIGQISSEVPQNLSASRPQDRQFILSSKKLLLSDSGFYLCAWTPRSYNEQFFGPGTRLTVL.

The chain carries TRBV29-1 and TRBJ2-1, with D perhaps TRBD1 or TRBD2 (7 bases each). V dropped 7 bases and J dropped 4 bases, with 17 bases sitting between them. Germline V gene data show CDR1 as SQVTM and CDR2 as ANQGSEA. The CDR3 loop spans 14 amino acids. The CDR3 sequence: CSARGGAGYNEQFF. The DNA for the CDR3 is TGCAGCGCCAGGGGGGGAGCGGGGTACAATGAGCAGTTCTTC.

The rearrangement joins TRBV5-1 to TRBJ2-3, with 12 bases fitting TRBD2. The CDR3 extends over 15 amino acids. V trimming: 5 bases; J trimming: 6 bases; junction bases outside the gene matches: 7. The germline V gene has CDR1 SGHRS and CDR2 YFSETQ. CDR3 sequence reads: CASRTGTSGPDTQYF. Here the CDR3 DNA reads TGCGCCAGCAGGACTGGGACTAGCGGGCCGGATACGCAGTATTTT.

The chain joins TRBV30 to TRBJ1-3; weak D call: TRBD1 (5 bases). This CDR3 comprises 12 residues. Germline-derived CDR1 and CDR2 are GTSNPN and SVGIG (reference sequence). Trimming shortened V by 5 bases and J by 0 bases, and 5 bases separated the two germline ends. The CDR3 DNA reads TGTGCCTGGGACAGCTCTGGAAACACCATATATTTT. Amino acid sequence: CAWDSSGNTIYF.

This clone came up a few times. This sequence joins TRBV27 and TRBJ2-7; 10 nucleotides align to TRBD1. This CDR3 spans 16 amino acids. The germline V gene has CDR1 MNHEY and CDR2 SMNVEV (reference sequence). The V gene end was trimmed by 3 bases and the J gene end by 0 bases; junction bases not matched to a gene: 5. CDR3: CASSFRQGASSYEQYF. Here the CDR3 DNA reads TGTGCCAGCAGTTTCAGACAGGGGGCGAGCTCCTACGAGCAGTACTTC.

The V gene is TRBV9, the J gene TRBJ1-2; D is undetermined. Per the germline V gene, CDR1 is SGDLS and CDR2 is YYNGEE. This CDR3 contains 15 residues. Trimming stripped 4 bases from V and 0 bases from J, with 13 bases between. In DNA form, the CDR3 reads TGTGCCAGCAGCCCTGCCTTAGGTTCTAACTATGGCTACACCTTC. This codes for CASSPALGSNYGYTF.

This chain links TRBV18 with TRBJ2-2; D unresolved. Trimming took 4 bases from V and 6 from J, leaving 9 bases between them. Germline CDR1 is KGHSH and CDR2 is LQKENI. The CDR3 is 13 residues long. This CDR3 is CASSQRKPGELFF. The CDR3, as DNA: TGTGCCAGCTCACAGAGGAAGCCCGGGGAGCTGTTTTTT.

The chain links TRBV13 to TRBJ2-3; D unclear. CDR1 is PRHDT and CDR2 is FYEKMQ in the germline V gene (reference sequence). This CDR3 comprises 12 residues. V was shortened by 0 bases and J by 13 bases, with 11 bases between the two germline ends. CDR3 residues: CASSLGASQEYF. In nucleotides, the CDR3 is TGTGCCAGCAGCTTAGGGGCGAGTCAAGAGTATTTT. The full variable domain, rest sourced from reference TRBV13 and TRBJ2-3, is AAGVIQSPRHLIKEKRETATLKCYPIPRHDTVYWYQQGPGQDPQFLISFYEKMQSDKGSIPDRFSAQQFSDYHSELNMSSLELGDSALYFCASSLGASQEYFGPGTRLTVL.

This sequence joins TRBV6-1 and TRBJ1-5; D might be TRBD1 (5 bases). The CDR3 spans 14 residues. V was trimmed by 7 bases and J by 1 base, leaving 11 bases between them. Germline V lookup: CDR1 MNHNS, CDR2 SASEGT. Written as DNA, the CDR3 is TGTGCCAGCAAAAGGGACTTAAGCAATCAGCCCCAGCATTTT. Protein sequence: CASKRDLSNQPQHF.

The chain couples TRBV7-2 to TRBJ2-7; TRBD2 is a possible D gene (6 bases). The germline V and J ends were trimmed by 5 bases and 7 bases, with 15 bases remaining between them. CDR1 and CDR2 (germline): SGHTA, FQGNSA. The CDR3 extends over 13 amino acids. The CDR3 protein is CASSGTVGSEQYF. The DNA of the CDR3 is TGTGCCAGCAGCGGCACGGTCGGGAGTGAGCAGTACTTC.